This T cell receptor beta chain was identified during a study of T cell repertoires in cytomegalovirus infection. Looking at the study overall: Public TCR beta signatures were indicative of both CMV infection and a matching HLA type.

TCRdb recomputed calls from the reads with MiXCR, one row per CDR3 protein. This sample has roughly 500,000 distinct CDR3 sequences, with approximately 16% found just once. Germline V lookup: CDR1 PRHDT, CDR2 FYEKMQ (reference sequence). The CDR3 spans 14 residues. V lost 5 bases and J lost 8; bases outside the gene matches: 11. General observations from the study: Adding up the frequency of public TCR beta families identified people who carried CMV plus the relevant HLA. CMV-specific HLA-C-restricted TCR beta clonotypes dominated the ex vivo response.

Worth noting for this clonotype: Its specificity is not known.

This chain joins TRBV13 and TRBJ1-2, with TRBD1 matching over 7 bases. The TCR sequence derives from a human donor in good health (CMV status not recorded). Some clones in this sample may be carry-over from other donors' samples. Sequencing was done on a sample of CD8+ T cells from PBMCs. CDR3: CASSISQGVRGYTF. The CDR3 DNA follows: TGTGCCAGCAGCATCTCCCAGGGGGTAAGGGGCTACACCTTC.